This TCR beta chain is from a study of T cells expressing NK-cell markers. Study-level points and caveats: Roughly six of the donors carried dominant NKG2C+ clonotypes that took up about 1.0-7.0% of their CD8+ T cells.

One entry per CDR3 protein, without DNA, is what TCRdb gives after re-calling the 5' RACE reads. The data show 450,000 to 600,000 distinct CDR3 sequences, and the top ten clones hold approximately 3.6%. As regards this clonotype: Its antigen is not identified.

Looked up from germline, CDR1 is LNHNV and CDR2 is YYDKDF (reference sequence). This CDR3 comprises 14 residues. The sequenced sample was blood T cells: a sorted CD56 or NKG2C T cell subset, CD4+ or CD8+ T cells, or bulk PBMC T cells (not recorded which). The source of this sequence is a man aged 18 to 35 in good health. V is TRBV15 and J is TRBJ2-5; the TRBD1 assignment by TCRdb is unverifiable without DNA. This chain's CDR3 is CATSRDSGEETQYF.